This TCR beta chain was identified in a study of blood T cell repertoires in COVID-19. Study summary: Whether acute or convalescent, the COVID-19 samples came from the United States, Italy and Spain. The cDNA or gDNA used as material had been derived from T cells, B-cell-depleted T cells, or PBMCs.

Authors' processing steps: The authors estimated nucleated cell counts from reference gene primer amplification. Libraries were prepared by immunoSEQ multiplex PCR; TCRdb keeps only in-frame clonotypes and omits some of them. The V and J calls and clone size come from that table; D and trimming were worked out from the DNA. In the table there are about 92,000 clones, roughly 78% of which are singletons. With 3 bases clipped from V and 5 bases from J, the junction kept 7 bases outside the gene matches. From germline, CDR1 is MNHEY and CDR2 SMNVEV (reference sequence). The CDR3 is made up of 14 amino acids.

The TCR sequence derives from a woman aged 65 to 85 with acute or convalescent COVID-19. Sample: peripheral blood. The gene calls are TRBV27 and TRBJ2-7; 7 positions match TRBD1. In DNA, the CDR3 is TGTGCCAGCAGTTTGTTACAGGGGATCCACGAGCAGTACTTC. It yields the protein CASSLLQGIHEQYF.